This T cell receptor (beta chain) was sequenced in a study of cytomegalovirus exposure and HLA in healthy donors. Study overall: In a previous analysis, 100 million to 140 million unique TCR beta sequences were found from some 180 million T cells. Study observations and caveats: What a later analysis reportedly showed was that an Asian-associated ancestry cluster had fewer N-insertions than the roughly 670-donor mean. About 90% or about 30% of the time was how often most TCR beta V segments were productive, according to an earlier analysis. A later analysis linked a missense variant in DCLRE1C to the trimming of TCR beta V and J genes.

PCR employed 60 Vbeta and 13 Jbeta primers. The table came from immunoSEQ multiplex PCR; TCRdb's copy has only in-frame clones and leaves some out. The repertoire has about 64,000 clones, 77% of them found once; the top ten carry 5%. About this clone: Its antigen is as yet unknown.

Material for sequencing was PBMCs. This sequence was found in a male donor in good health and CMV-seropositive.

The CDR3 DNA is TGTGCCAGCAGTTTATCCGGCGAGCAGTACTTC. Translation gives CASSLSGEQYF. The chain carries TRBV27 and TRBJ2-7; D gene unclear. V was clipped by 0 bases and J by 6 bases, with 3 bases between them. The CDR3 consists of 11 residues. Germline V CDR1 and CDR2: MNHEY, SMNVEV (reference sequence).